The 18 T cell receptor beta chains reported below all come from one sample, sequenced in a study of blood T cells in healthy people across ages. Primers used in a second PCR of about 6 to 11 cycles were a sample-barcoded 5' primer and a J-beta primer mix. TCRdb redid the calling of the 5' RACE reads with MiXCR, one entry per CDR3 protein. Counted here are about 800,000 distinct CDR3 sequences, more than 20% occurring once; the ten biggest clones make up around 3.6%. These same data were also listed under a study on T cells of mothers and their children.

The material sequenced was blood. Every receptor here comes from a boy younger than 18 in good health.

This clonotype has ten or more counts. The chain links TRBV2 to TRBJ1-4; D unresolved. V was cut by 5 bases and J by 6 bases, with 4 bases left in between. The CDR3 sequence is 11 residues long. CDR1 is SNHLY, CDR2 FYNNEI, per germline. For the CDR3, the DNA is TGTGCCAGCAGTCCCGATGAAAAACTGTTTTTT. Translated: CASSPDEKLFF.

This clonotype was seen a handful of times. The chain has TRBV18 and TRBJ2-5; no definite D call. The germline gives CDR1 KGHSH, CDR2 LQKENI. The ends were cut back, 4 bases at V and 3 bases at J, with 12 bases in the middle. The CDR3 consists of 14 residues. The CDR3 region has the DNA TGTGCCAGCTCACTAAATCAGGATAAAGAGACCCAGTACTTC. As protein: CASSLNQDKETQYF.

The chain uses TRBV11-2 and TRBJ2-4, with D perhaps matching TRBD1 or TRBD2 (6 bases each). This CDR3 spans 18 amino acids. The V end was cut by 5 bases, the J end by 0 bases, with 20 bases between. The germline gives CDR1 SGHAT, CDR2 FQNNGV. The CDR3 protein is CASSVRDGGQLAKNIQYF. CDR3 in DNA: TGTGCCAGCAGCGTCCGGGACGGGGGACAACTAGCCAAAAACATTCAGTACTTC.

This clonotype was seen more than once but under ten times. The genes are TRBV7-9 and TRBJ2-2; D gene uncertain. The CDR3 sequence is 17 residues long. The ends were cut back, 3 bases at V and 0 bases at J, with 14 bases in the middle. Looked up from germline, CDR1 is SEHNR and CDR2 is FQNEAQ (reference sequence). CDR3 nucleotide sequence: TGTGCCAGCAGCTTCCAGACCGTACACGCGAACACCGGGGAGCTGTTTTTT. Protein: CASSFQTVHANTGELFF.

This chain joins TRBV4-1 and TRBJ2-7; unclear D gene. This CDR3 contains 15 residues. V dropped 0 bases and J dropped 1 base, with 10 bases sitting between them. Germline V CDR1 and CDR2: MGHRA, YSYEKL. Here the CDR3 reads CASSQEGTQSYEQYF. DNA of the CDR3: TGCGCCAGCAGCCAAGAGGGAACACAGTCCTACGAGCAGTACTTC.

This clonotype was found many times. The J gene is TRBJ2-3, the V gene TRBV20-1, with TRBD2 matching 7 bases. The length of the CDR3 is 13 residues. The junction had 3 bases not matched to a gene; V was cut back by 6 bases and J by 0 bases. Germline V gene lookup returns CDR1 DFQATT and CDR2 SNEGSKA (reference sequence). The CDR3 is CSAAGHSTDTQYF. As DNA, the CDR3 is TGCAGTGCAGCGGGGCATAGCACAGATACGCAGTATTTT.

This clonotype was picked up a small number of times. The chain carries TRBV9 and TRBJ2-5; tentatively, D is TRBD1 (5 bases). CDR3 length: 14 residues. The V gene lost 0 bases and the J gene lost 3 bases, with 9 bases spanning the gap. The V gene's germline CDR1 is SGDLS and CDR2 YYNGEE. This chain's CDR3 is CASSVGRVEETQYF. The CDR3, as DNA: TGTGCCAGCAGCGTAGGCAGGGTTGAAGAGACCCAGTACTTC.

A single count supports this clonotype. The chain carries TRBV3-1 and TRBJ2-3; no clear D. The CDR3 covers 14 residues. The germline CDR1 and CDR2 sequences are LGHDT and YNNKEL (reference sequence). The V end was cut by 4 bases, the J end by 4 bases, with 12 bases between. The CDR3 spells CASSPSTTPDTQYF. The CDR3 DNA sequence: TGTGCCAGCAGCCCTTCGACAACCCCAGATACGCAGTATTTT.

The chain uses TRBV7-9 and TRBJ1-2, with D uncertain. Germline assignment: CDR1 SEHNR and CDR2 FQNEAQ (reference sequence). The CDR3 runs 14 residues. V lost 5 bases to trimming and J lost 2 bases, with 12 bases between them. For the CDR3, the DNA is TGTGCCAGCAGCCCCGAAGTGGCAAACTATGGCTACACCTTC. Encoded protein: CASSPEVANYGYTF.

This clonotype came up a few times. The rearrangement links TRBV10-3 to TRBJ2-1; tentatively, D is TRBD2 (6 bases). Germline V CDR1 and CDR2: ENHRY, SYGVKD. Trimming removed 0 bases at V and 7 bases at J, with 16 bases between. This CDR3 is built from 16 residues. The CDR3 loop is CAISESRLGSLNEQFF. CDR3 coding DNA: TGTGCCATCAGTGAGTCGAGACTAGGCTCACTTAATGAGCAGTTCTTC.

V is TRBV12-3 or TRBV12-4 and J is TRBJ1-4; 7 bases are a match to TRBD1. There are 15 residues in the CDR3. With V trimmed by 4 bases and J by 1 base, 3 bases remained unmatched. The chain's CDR3 is CASSSWTGTNEKLFF. In DNA, the CDR3 is TGTGCCAGCAGTTCCTGGACAGGAACTAATGAAAAACTGTTTTTT.

The sample holds a few counts of this clonotype. J is TRBJ2-1 and V is TRBV6-5; D gene unclear. V dropped 3 bases and J dropped 3 bases, with 12 bases sitting between them. Germline lookup yields CDR1 MNHEY and CDR2 SVGAGI. The CDR3 is 15 amino acids. CDR3 DNA: TGTGCCAGCAGTTATTCCGATCCTGTCTACAATGAGCAGTTCTTC. Its translation is CASSYSDPVYNEQFF.

This clonotype has only a few counts. This rearrangement joins TRBV7-2 to TRBJ2-3; TRBD2 aligns across 8 bases. CDR3 size: 14 residues. V was clipped by 5 bases and J by 0 bases; unmatched bases: 1. Germline CDR1 is SGHTA and CDR2 is FQGNSA. The CDR3 coding sequence is TGTGCCAGCAGCGAGCGGGGGAGCACAGATACGCAGTATTTT. This codes for CASSERGSTDTQYF.

This clonotype appeared a few times. The chain uses TRBV2 and TRBJ2-7; perhaps TRBD2 as D (6 bases). Trimming took off 6 bases at V and 6 bases at J, with 18 bases between the two ends. The germline CDR1 and CDR2 sequences are SNHLY and FYNNEI. This CDR3 contains 14 residues. CDR3 loop: CASRRGLIRGEQYF. The CDR3 region has the DNA TGTGCCAGCAGGAGGGGACTCATACGCGGCGAGCAGTACTTC.

This clonotype was counted ten times or more. The chain has TRBV7-3 and TRBJ2-1, with 14 nucleotides matching TRBD2. Germline trimming cut 4 bases from V and 5 bases from J; bases unmatched to any gene: 7. This CDR3 region has 17 residues. Looked up from germline, CDR1 is SGHTA and CDR2 is FQGTGA. The CDR3 loop is CASSSLPGLAGDNEQFF. The CDR3 DNA reads TGTGCCAGCAGCTCCTTACCGGGACTAGCGGGGGACAATGAGCAGTTCTTC.

The J gene is TRBJ2-7, the V gene TRBV20-1; 10 positions agree with TRBD2. CDR3 size: 16 residues. The J segment lost 2 bases and the V segment lost 2 bases, leaving 9 bases of the junction unmatched. In germline, CDR1 is DFQATT, CDR2 SNEGSKA (reference sequence). Here the CDR3 DNA reads TGCAGTGCTAGACCCCCCTGGACTAGCGGCGCCTACGAGCAGTACTTC. This codes for CSARPPWTSGAYEQYF.

This clonotype was detected only once. The J gene is TRBJ2-7, the V gene TRBV28, with TRBD2 matching over 9 bases. J gave up 5 bases and V 7 bases, and 6 bases lay outside the gene matches. The CDR3 has 13 amino acids. The germline gives CDR1 MDHEN, CDR2 SYDVKM. The CDR3 region has the DNA TGTGCCAGCAATCCCGGGACTAGCAACGAGCAGTACTTC. Protein product: CASNPGTSNEQYF.

The sample holds a few counts of this clonotype. The V and J genes are TRBV20-1 and TRBJ1-1, with a possible D match to TRBD1 (5 bases). CDR3 length: 13 residues. V lost 3 bases and J 3 bases, leaving 11 bases between the germline ends. From germline, CDR1 is DFQATT and CDR2 SNEGSKA (reference sequence). CDR3 nucleotide sequence: TGCAGTGCTAGGGGGGGGGTATACACTGAAGCTTTCTTT. It is translated as CSARGGVYTEAFF.